This T cell receptor beta chain was documented in a study of blood T cell repertoires in COVID-19. Across the study: Acute and convalescent COVID-19 samples came from the United States, Italy and Spain. T cells, B-cell-depleted T cells, or PBMCs provided the cDNA or gDNA that served as material.

Germline CDR1 SNHLY, CDR2 FYNNEI. V shed 1 base, J shed 1 base, and the junction held 0 bases outside the gene matches. The CDR3 loop spans 15 amino acids. Clones were read by immunoSEQ multiplex PCR, and TCRdb kept only the in-frame ones, dropping some. The data hold about 65,000 clones, with 70% to 90% observed a single time. Source material: peripheral blood. The V gene is TRBV2, the J gene TRBJ2-3, with TRBD1 matching 9 bases. The receptor was derived from a man at least 80 years old with acute or convalescent COVID-19. CDR3 amino acids: CASSEGTGGTDTQYF. CDR3 nucleotide sequence: TGTGCCAGCAGTGAAGGGACAGGGGGCACAGATACGCAGTATTTT.